This T cell receptor beta chain appears in the sequencing data of a study of T cell responses to AZD1222 COVID-19 vaccine. Study at large: Pooled together were second doses at about 4 or about 12 weeks.

Regarding the study as a whole: Just a handful of AZD1222 recipients were seropositive at baseline. It was only after the peak T cell response that any repertoires were sampled.

This table comes from immunoSEQ multiplex PCR, and its TCRdb copy is limited to in-frame clones, with some not included. Seen here are tens of thousands of clones, approximately 84% observed once, and the top ten hold over 25%. Notes on this clone: Its matching antigen is unknown.

V was pared by 6 bases and J by 8 bases, with 16 bases between. This CDR3 has 14 amino acids. Germline V CDR1 and CDR2: SNHLY, FYNNEI. This rearrangement joins TRBV2 to TRBJ1-4; a possible D gene is TRBD1 (6 bases). This TCR derives from an adult in good health. The material sequenced was peripheral blood, taken on day 0 of AZD1222 vaccination. The CDR3 spells CASRTGLSREKLFF. The CDR3 nucleotides are TGTGCCAGCAGAACAGGGTTGTCTCGGGAAAAACTGTTTTTT.